The TCR beta chain described here comes from a study of blood T cell repertoires in COVID-19. Details on this clone: Other nucleotide sequences in the sample specify the same CDR3.

Trimming took 0 bases from V and 0 from J, leaving 8 bases between them. The germline V gene has CDR1 SGHTA and CDR2 FQGNSA. This CDR3 is 16 amino acids long. Data came from immunoSEQ multiplex PCR; TCRdb stores just in-frame clones and leaves some out. The sample shows hundreds of thousands of clones, around 92% of them seen only once. Sequencing used peripheral blood. This sequence joins TRBV7-2 and TRBJ2-2; tentative D call: TRBD2 (6 bases). This TCR came from a woman aged 25 to 39 with COVID-19, enrolled during active disease. The CDR3 protein is CASSLAGGANTGELFF. CDR3 in DNA: TGTGCCAGCAGCTTAGCGGGAGGAGCGAACACCGGGGAGCTGTTTTTT.